The subject of this entry is one T cell receptor (beta chain). Its antigen is unknown. These data belong to a study of T cells in Graves' hyperthyroidism and ophthalmopathy. Study-level points and caveats: Ophthalmopathy and stable hyperthyroidism were separated by a 13 V-J model. The model identified upcoming ophthalmopathy a median about 6.5 months ahead of onset.

The V gene's germline CDR1 is SEHNR and CDR2 FQNEAQ (reference sequence). The CDR3 runs 14 residues. V dropped 5 bases and J dropped 8 bases, with 15 bases sitting between them. What was amplified from RNA transcripts were TCR beta CDR3 regions. HTBI primers were the set used in a first-round RT-PCR of the TCR CDR3. In TCRdb, the multiplex PCR reads were re-called with MiXCR into one record per CDR3 protein. The sample records 300,000 to 400,000 distinct CDR3 sequences, around 20% being singletons. This receptor was obtained from a man between 18 and 29 years old with Graves' ophthalmopathy. Sequenced sample: blood. The gene calls are TRBV7-9 and TRBJ1-4; the D is unclear. The CDR3 bases are TGTGCCAGCAGCCTGCTGAGGGAGAAGGAAAAACTGTTTTTT. Translation gives CASSLLREKEKLFF.